The following is a T cell receptor (beta chain) sequence with its context. Its cognate antigen is unknown. In germline, CDR1 is SGDLS, CDR2 YYNGEE. V was trimmed by 0 bases and J by 6 bases, leaving 13 bases between them. The CDR3 has 15 residues. This entry belongs to a study of PD-1 blockade in classical Hodgkin lymphoma. Whole-study findings and limits: Reports indicated that newly diagnosed patients had lower baseline TCR diversity than healthy donors did.

Profiled with immunoSEQ multiplex PCR; TCRdb holds only in-frame clones, not every one. The profile covers under 80,000 clones, with 93% appearing a single time and 2.6% taken by the ten largest. The time point denotes: newly diagnosed, previously untreated cHL patient sample. The rearrangement uses TRBV9 and TRBJ2-1, with TRBD2 as a possible D gene (6 bases). This receptor was taken from a human donor with classical Hodgkin lymphoma. Sequenced material: peripheral blood mononuclear cells (PBMCs). CDR3 sequence reads: CASSVGDSSINEQFF. CDR3 DNA: TGTGCCAGCAGCGTAGGGGACTCCTCGATCAATGAGCAGTTCTTC.